This is a list of T cell receptor beta chains from one sample in a study of T cells in Graves' hyperthyroidism and ophthalmopathy. TCRdb ran MiXCR on the multiplex PCR reads and lists one entry per CDR3 protein. The profile shows fewer than 300,000 distinct CDR3 sequences, under 30% of them singletons. The sample consisted of blood. Receptor source: a man between 35 and 55 years old with Graves' hyperthyroidism that later progressed to Graves' ophthalmopathy. The CDR3 runs from the conserved cysteine through the conserved F or W. Each record gives: D gene, J gene, clone size, V gene, CDR3 protein, CDR3 DNA. The D gene is left open where the match is weak. Size values are once, few and many counts, or a class for expanded clones, and some rows have none.

D gene: NA
J gene: TRBJ2-2
clone size: many
V gene: TRBV2
CDR3 protein: CASIVYPGTGELFF
CDR3 DNA: TGTGCCAGCATTGTTTATCCGGGCACCGGGGAGCTGTTTTTT

D gene: NA
J gene: TRBJ2-5
clone size: many
V gene: TRBV20-1
CDR3 protein: CSARVPSGKETQYF
CDR3 DNA: TGCAGTGCTAGAGTTCCCTCAGGGAAAGAGACCCAGTACTTC

D gene: NA
J gene: TRBJ1-5
clone size: many
V gene: TRBV9
CDR3 protein: CASSVDGFGNQPQHF
CDR3 DNA: TGTGCCAGCAGCGTAGACGGGTTTGGAAATCAGCCCCAGCATTTT

D gene: NA
J gene: TRBJ2-2
clone size: many
V gene: TRBV7-3
CDR3 protein: CASSFTYNTGELFF
CDR3 DNA: TGTGCCAGCAGCTTCACCTACAACACCGGGGAGCTGTTTTTT

D gene: NA
J gene: TRBJ2-2
clone size: NA
V gene: TRBV29-1
CDR3 protein: CSGRGLTGELFF
CDR3 DNA: TGCAGCGGGAGGGGACTTACCGGGGAGCTGTTTTTT

D gene: TRBD2
J gene: TRBJ2-7
clone size: many
V gene: TRBV20-1
CDR3 protein: CSARLAGSLEQYF
CDR3 DNA: TGCAGTGCCAGACTAGCGGGATCCCTAGAGCAGTACTTC

D gene: TRBD1
J gene: TRBJ2-4
clone size: NA
V gene: TRBV12-5
CDR3 protein: CASGLGAIETITGGIAKNIQYF
CDR3 DNA: TGTGCTAGTGGTTTGGGTGCCATCGAGACGATTACAGGGGGAATAGCCAAAAACATTCAGTACTTC

D gene: TRBD1
J gene: TRBJ2-5
clone size: NA
V gene: TRBV18
CDR3 protein: CASSPTTGKETQYF
CDR3 DNA: TGTGCCAGCTCACCAACGACAGGGAAAGAGACCCAGTACTTC

D gene: TRBD1
J gene: TRBJ2-5
clone size: many
V gene: TRBV3-1
CDR3 protein: CASSQGTGVQETQYF
CDR3 DNA: TGTGCCAGCAGCCAAGGCACAGGGGTCCAAGAGACCCAGTACTTC

D gene: TRBD2
J gene: TRBJ2-5
clone size: many
V gene: TRBV12-3/TRBV12-4
CDR3 protein: CASSLGASGRIQETQYF
CDR3 DNA: TGTGCCAGCAGTTTAGGCGCTAGCGGGAGAATCCAAGAGACCCAGTACTTC

D gene: NA
J gene: TRBJ2-7
clone size: many
V gene: TRBV7-2
CDR3 protein: CASSSGTVRNEQYF
CDR3 DNA: TGTGCCAGCAGTTCCGGGACTGTGAGAAACGAGCAGTACTTC

D gene: NA
J gene: TRBJ2-7
clone size: many
V gene: TRBV12-3/TRBV12-4
CDR3 protein: CASSLRENYEQYF
CDR3 DNA: TGTGCCAGCAGCCTCAGGGAGAACTACGAGCAGTACTTC

D gene: TRBD1
J gene: TRBJ1-1
clone size: many
V gene: TRBV6-2/TRBV6-3
CDR3 protein: CASSYGRGLWDTEAFF
CDR3 DNA: TGTGCCAGCAGTTACGGCAGGGGGCTGTGGGACACTGAAGCTTTCTTT

D gene: NA
J gene: TRBJ2-2
clone size: NA
V gene: TRBV12-3/TRBV12-4
CDR3 protein: CASRGRGRGAGELFF
CDR3 DNA: TGTGCCAGCAGGGGACGGGGGCGAGGGGCCGGGGAGCTGTTTTTT

D gene: NA
J gene: TRBJ1-2
clone size: few
V gene: TRBV12-3/TRBV12-4
CDR3 protein: CASSLTRRDNYGYTF
CDR3 DNA: TGTGCCAGCAGTTTAACGCGACGGGACAACTATGGCTACACCTTC

D gene: NA
J gene: TRBJ2-2
clone size: many
V gene: TRBV30
CDR3 protein: CAWTGLSNGELFF
CDR3 DNA: TGTGCCTGGACCGGGTTGAGTAACGGGGAGCTGTTTTTT

D gene: NA
J gene: TRBJ1-1
clone size: many
V gene: TRBV7-3
CDR3 protein: CASSLSSGYTEAFF
CDR3 DNA: TGTGCCAGCAGCTTATCATCTGGGTACACTGAAGCTTTCTTT

D gene: NA
J gene: TRBJ2-4
clone size: many
V gene: TRBV28
CDR3 protein: CASRSRLAKNIQYF
CDR3 DNA: TGTGCCAGCAGGAGCCGATTAGCCAAAAACATTCAGTACTTC

D gene: NA
J gene: TRBJ1-1
clone size: once
V gene: TRBV20-1
CDR3 protein: CSAILYKFVMNTEAFF
CDR3 DNA: TGCAGTGCTATACTCTACAAGTTCGTTATGAACACTGAAGCTTTCTTT

D gene: NA
J gene: TRBJ2-7
clone size: many
V gene: TRBV27
CDR3 protein: CASSLEGPPYEQYF
CDR3 DNA: TGTGCCAGCAGTTTAGAGGGGCCCCCCTACGAGCAGTACTTC

D gene: TRBD1
J gene: TRBJ1-1
clone size: many
V gene: TRBV30
CDR3 protein: CAWRTGGQNTEAFF
CDR3 DNA: TGTGCCTGGCGGACAGGGGGCCAGAACACTGAAGCTTTCTTT

D gene: TRBD1
J gene: TRBJ1-5
clone size: many
V gene: TRBV19
CDR3 protein: CASSGIDRGINQPQHF
CDR3 DNA: TGTGCCAGTAGTGGTATTGACAGGGGGATCAATCAGCCCCAGCATTTT

D gene: NA
J gene: TRBJ1-1
clone size: many
V gene: TRBV3-1
CDR3 protein: CASSHLGGLYAFF
CDR3 DNA: TGTGCCAGCAGCCATCTGGGGGGCTTATATGCTTTCTTT

D gene: NA
J gene: TRBJ2-7
clone size: many
V gene: TRBV29-1
CDR3 protein: CSAVGRNYEQYF
CDR3 DNA: TGCAGCGCCGTTGGACGGAACTACGAGCAGTACTTC

D gene: NA
J gene: TRBJ2-7
clone size: many
V gene: TRBV12-3/TRBV12-4
CDR3 protein: CASSLGTGGMEQYF
CDR3 DNA: TGTGCCAGCAGTTTAGGGACGGGTGGAATGGAGCAGTACTTC

D gene: TRBD1
J gene: TRBJ2-7
clone size: many
V gene: TRBV7-9
CDR3 protein: CASSHSRDRVEQYF
CDR3 DNA: TGTGCCAGCAGCCACTCCCGGGACAGGGTCGAGCAGTACTTC

D gene: TRBD2
J gene: TRBJ2-2
clone size: many
V gene: TRBV10-3
CDR3 protein: CAISVAGETGELFF
CDR3 DNA: TGTGCCATCAGTGTAGCGGGAGAAACCGGGGAGCTGTTTTTT

D gene: NA
J gene: TRBJ2-7
clone size: NA
V gene: TRBV29-1
CDR3 protein: CSVDDGSGYEQYF
CDR3 DNA: TGCAGCGTTGACGACGGGAGTGGGTACGAGCAGTACTTC

D gene: NA
J gene: TRBJ1-2
clone size: many
V gene: TRBV27
CDR3 protein: CASSLLGPYGYTF
CDR3 DNA: TGTGCCAGCAGTTTATTGGGACCCTATGGCTACACCTTC